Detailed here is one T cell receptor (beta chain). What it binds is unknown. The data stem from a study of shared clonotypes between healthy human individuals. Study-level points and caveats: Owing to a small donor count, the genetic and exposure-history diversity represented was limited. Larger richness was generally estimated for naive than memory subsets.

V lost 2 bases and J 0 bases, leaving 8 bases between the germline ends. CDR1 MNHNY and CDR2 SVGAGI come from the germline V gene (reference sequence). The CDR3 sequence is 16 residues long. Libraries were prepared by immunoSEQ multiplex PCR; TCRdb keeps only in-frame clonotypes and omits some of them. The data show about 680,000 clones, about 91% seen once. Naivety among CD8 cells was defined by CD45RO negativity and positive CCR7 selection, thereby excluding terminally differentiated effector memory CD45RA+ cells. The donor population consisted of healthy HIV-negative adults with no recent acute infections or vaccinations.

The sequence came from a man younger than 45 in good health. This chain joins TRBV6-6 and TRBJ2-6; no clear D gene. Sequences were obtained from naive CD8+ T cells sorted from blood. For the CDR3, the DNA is TGTGCCAGCAGTTACGACCGAGACTCTGGGGCCAACGTCCTGACTTTC. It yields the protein CASSYDRDSGANVLTF.